This is a list of T cell receptor beta chains from one sample in a study of T cell responses to AZD1222 COVID-19 vaccine. Profiling relied on immunoSEQ multiplex PCR, and the TCRdb table lists in-frame clones only, not all of them. The sample yields 100,000 to 150,000 clones, about nine tenths seen once. The sample consisted of peripheral blood, taken on day 0 of AZD1222 vaccination. Receptor source: an adult in good health. The CDR3 runs from the conserved cysteine through the conserved F or W. A D gene is named only where the DNA matches it firmly. Some rows mark clone size as missing; the rest say once, few, many or name a class of expanded clone.

j_call: TRBJ1-6
v_call: TRBV7-8
cdr3_length: 18
d_call: NA
clone_size: NA
cdr3_nt: TGTGCCAGCAGCTCTAGAGTCGCTCATCGGTCCTATAATTCACCCCTCCACTTT
cdr3_aa: CASSSRVAHRSYNSPLHF

j_call: TRBJ2-4
v_call: TRBV4-3
cdr3_length: 16
d_call: NA
clone_size: NA
cdr3_nt: TGCGCCAGCAGCCAAGCCGGGATTGACGCTGTGGGCATTCAGTACTTC
cdr3_aa: CASSQAGIDAVGIQYF

j_call: TRBJ2-7
v_call: TRBV29-1
cdr3_length: 12
d_call: NA
clone_size: few
cdr3_nt: TGCAGCGTTGAAGGTTCAGCTGCCGAGCAGTACTTC
cdr3_aa: CSVEGSAAEQYF

j_call: TRBJ1-1
v_call: TRBV5-1
cdr3_length: 14
d_call: NA
clone_size: NA
cdr3_nt: TGCGCCAGCAGCTTGGGGGTAGGGAACACTGAAGCTTTCTTT
cdr3_aa: CASSLGVGNTEAFF

j_call: TRBJ1-4
v_call: TRBV7-9
cdr3_length: 15
d_call: NA
clone_size: NA
cdr3_nt: TGTGCCAGCAGCTTAGCATTTAATTGGGATGAAAAACTGTTTTTT
cdr3_aa: CASSLAFNWDEKLFF

j_call: TRBJ1-2
v_call: TRBV7-2
cdr3_length: 17
d_call: NA
clone_size: NA
cdr3_nt: TGTGCCAGCACCCTAGACCCGACCGAAGCATATAACTATGGCTACACCTTC
cdr3_aa: CASTLDPTEAYNYGYTF

j_call: TRBJ1-2
v_call: TRBV3-1/TRBV3-2
cdr3_length: 14
d_call: TRBD1
clone_size: NA
cdr3_nt: TGTGCCAGCAGCCAAGCCGGACAGGACTATGGCTACACCTTC
cdr3_aa: CASSQAGQDYGYTF

j_call: TRBJ2-3
v_call: TRBV21-1
cdr3_length: 16
d_call: NA
clone_size: few
cdr3_nt: TGTGCCAGCAGCAAAGGTCAGGATTCCTACACAGATACGCAGTATTTT
cdr3_aa: CASSKGQDSYTDTQYF

j_call: TRBJ1-1
v_call: TRBV9
cdr3_length: 13
d_call: TRBD1
clone_size: NA
cdr3_nt: TGTGCCAGCAGCTTCCCGGGACAGGGCGAAGCTTTCTTT
cdr3_aa: CASSFPGQGEAFF

j_call: TRBJ2-7
v_call: TRBV7-9
cdr3_length: 12
d_call: NA
clone_size: medium-sized
cdr3_nt: TGTGCCAGCAGCCGCCCACTCGCCGAGCAGTACTTC
cdr3_aa: CASSRPLAEQYF

j_call: TRBJ1-4
v_call: TRBV7-2
cdr3_length: 15
d_call: NA
clone_size: NA
cdr3_nt: TGTGCCAGCAGCTCAAGACAACGAACTAATGAAAAACTGTTTTTT
cdr3_aa: CASSSRQRTNEKLFF

j_call: TRBJ1-6
v_call: TRBV27
cdr3_length: 14
d_call: NA
clone_size: NA
cdr3_nt: TGTGCCAGCAGTTATCAGGGAGGTGTCTCACCCCTCCACTTT
cdr3_aa: CASSYQGGVSPLHF

j_call: TRBJ2-3
v_call: TRBV9
cdr3_length: 15
d_call: NA
clone_size: NA
cdr3_nt: TGTGCCAGCAGCGTAGCCGATCCCCGCACAGATACGCAGTATTTT
cdr3_aa: CASSVADPRTDTQYF